Below, 29 T cell receptor beta chains from the same sample are listed, as sequenced in a study of cytomegalovirus exposure and HLA in healthy donors. In the PCR, 60 Vbeta and 13 Jbeta primers were used. Sequenced by immunoSEQ multiplex PCR; TCRdb stores in-frame clones only, minus some. The profile shows fewer than 90,000 clones, 80% to 90% of them singletons. Sequencing input: PBMCs. The receptors originated from a human donor in good health.

This sequence joins TRBV10-3 and TRBJ2-5; the match to TRBD2 covers 8 bases. The CDR3 consists of 16 residues. Trimming cost V 3 bases and J 5 bases; bases outside gene matches: 11. From germline, CDR1 is ENHRY and CDR2 SYGVKD. In nucleotides, the CDR3 is TGTGCCATCAGTGACCCCCGGGGGGGTAATAGGGAGACCCAGTACTTC. Amino acid sequence: CAISDPRGGNRETQYF.

The chain joins TRBV2 to TRBJ1-3; no reliable D call. Germline assignment: CDR1 SNHLY and CDR2 FYNNEI. V lost 6 bases, J lost 0 bases, and 24 bases lay in between. The CDR3 extends over 19 amino acids. The CDR3 sequence is CASSRVRIQLQTSGNTIYF. In DNA, the CDR3 is TGTGCCAGCAGCCGAGTCAGGATACAACTCCAAACCTCTGGAAACACCATATATTTT.

The count of this clone is one. Different DNA sequences within this sample yield the same CDR3. The V call is TRBV10-3, the J call TRBJ2-7; possibly TRBD2 for D (6 bases). The CDR3 extends over 12 amino acids. Germline CDR1 ENHRY, CDR2 SYGVKD. Trimming stripped 6 bases from V and 6 bases from J, with 12 bases between. CDR3 bases: TGTGCCATCAGCCGAGGGGAGGCCGAGCAGTACTTC. It translates to CAISRGEAEQYF.

The rearrangement links TRBV19 to TRBJ1-1; 7 nucleotides line up with TRBD1. There are 14 residues in the CDR3. Germline-derived CDR1 and CDR2 are LNHDA and SQIVND (reference sequence). With V trimmed by 7 bases and J by 0 bases, 5 bases remained unmatched. CDR3 DNA sequence: TGTGCCAGTACCCCGGGACAGATGAACACTGAAGCTTTCTTT. Translating it yields CASTPGQMNTEAFF.

This chain connects TRBV4-3 to TRBJ1-1; D ambiguous. The V end lost 3 bases, the J end lost 6 bases, and 14 bases lay between the germline ends. This CDR3 contains 14 residues. Germline CDR1 and CDR2: LGHNA and YSLEER. CDR3 sequence: CASSQTEGGAEAFF. The CDR3 DNA is TGCGCCAGCAGCCAGACGGAAGGCGGCGCTGAAGCTTTCTTT.

The chain links TRBV7-9 to TRBJ1-4; TRBD1 is a possible D gene (5 bases). V gave up 2 bases and J gave up 5 bases, with 9 bases separating them. The CDR3 sequence is 14 residues long. Germline loops: CDR1 SEHNR, CDR2 FQNEAQ (reference sequence). In DNA form, the CDR3 reads TGTGCCAGCAGCTTAAGGTCAGGGAATGAAAAACTGTTTTTT. Amino acids: CASSLRSGNEKLFF.

Only one count was recorded for this clone. This rearrangement joins TRBV28 to TRBJ2-3; 7 bases are a match to TRBD1. CDR1 and CDR2 from the germline V gene are MDHEN and SYDVKM. The length of the CDR3 is 14 residues. With V trimmed by 6 bases and J by 6 bases, 9 bases remained unmatched. CDR3 sequence reads: CASSEARRGDTQYF. The CDR3 DNA follows: TGTGCCAGCAGCGAAGCCCGCAGGGGGGATACGCAGTATTTT.

This clone came up a few times. The rearrangement links TRBV5-8 to TRBJ1-1; D is possibly TRBD1 (6 bases). This CDR3 spans 12 amino acids. From germline, CDR1 is SGHTS and CDR2 YDEGEE. Trimming removed 2 bases from V and 8 bases from J, with 10 bases in between. CDR3 sequence reads: CASSFTDREAFF. CDR3 nucleotides: TGTGCCAGCAGCTTCACTGACAGGGAAGCTTTCTTT.

The chain uses TRBV7-3 and TRBJ2-2; 9 bases line up with TRBD1. Trimming removed 11 bases from V and 6 bases from J; junction bases left unmatched: 13. From germline, CDR1 is SGHTA and CDR2 FQGTGA. The length of the CDR3 is 15 residues. In nucleotides, the CDR3 is TGTGCCCTTGGTACCGGGACAGGGAGCCCCGGGGAGCTGTTTTTT. Amino acid sequence: CALGTGTGSPGELFF.

This clone was observed a handful of times. The rearrangement links TRBV5-6 to TRBJ2-3, with a tentative D call TRBD1 (5 bases). V was pared by 2 bases and J by 0 bases, with 10 bases between. The CDR3 has 15 residues. The germline gives CDR1 SGHDT, CDR2 YYEEEE. CDR3 in amino acids: CASSLGQSSTDTQYF. In nucleotides, the CDR3 is TGTGCCAGCAGCTTAGGACAATCTAGCACAGATACGCAGTATTTT.

The gene calls are TRBV28 and TRBJ1-6; D not resolved. Germline lookup yields CDR1 MDHEN and CDR2 SYDVKM. V lost 6 bases, J lost 12 bases, and 18 bases lay in between. The CDR3 contains 14 residues. CDR3 region: CASSLLEDREPLHF. In DNA, the CDR3 is TGTGCCAGCAGCCTCCTAGAAGACCGGGAACCCCTCCACTTT.

This chain connects TRBV6-5 to TRBJ2-2, with D perhaps TRBD1 (6 bases). In germline, CDR1 is MNHEY, CDR2 SVGAGI. This CDR3 has 15 amino acids. Trimming pared 5 bases from V and 0 bases from J, leaving 10 bases between. Here the CDR3 reads CASSPQGPNTGELFF. The DNA for the CDR3 is TGTGCCAGCAGTCCTCAGGGGCCGAACACCGGGGAGCTGTTTTTT.

V is TRBV5-1 and J is TRBJ2-6, with 7 nucleotides matching TRBD1. Trimming removed 0 bases from V and 8 bases from J; junction bases left unmatched: 5. CDR1 is SGHRS, CDR2 YFSETQ, per germline. This CDR3 region has 15 residues. This CDR3 reads CASSLEGQMSNVLTF. The CDR3, as DNA: TGCGCCAGCAGCTTGGAGGGACAGATGTCCAACGTCCTGACTTTC.

The chain couples TRBV27 to TRBJ2-7; 7 bases are shared with TRBD1. The CDR3 has 13 residues. With V trimmed by 6 bases and J by 5 bases, 7 bases remained unmatched. Germline V gene lookup returns CDR1 MNHEY and CDR2 SMNVEV (reference sequence). The CDR3 loop reads CASRSRGINEQYF. In DNA, the CDR3 is TGTGCCAGCAGATCCAGGGGGATCAACGAGCAGTACTTC.

This sequence joins TRBV6-5 and TRBJ2-2, with TRBD2 matching 7 bases. Trimming cost V 6 bases and J 2 bases; bases outside gene matches: 6. CDR1 MNHEY and CDR2 SVGAGI come from the germline V gene. The CDR3 has 15 residues. CDR3 sequence (DNA): TGTGCCAGCAGGGGAACGGGGGGAAACACCGGGGAGCTGTTTTTT. Translation: CASRGTGGNTGELFF.

This rearrangement joins TRBV11-3 to TRBJ2-3; tentative D call: TRBD1 (6 bases). In germline, CDR1 is SGHNT, CDR2 YENEEA. Between the trimmed V and J ends, which lost 8 bases and 1 base, there was a span of 13 bases. This CDR3 has 14 amino acids. This CDR3 reads CASLRRTGTDTQYF. The CDR3 DNA is TGTGCCAGCCTAAGACGGACAGGCACAGATACGCAGTATTTT.

V gene TRBV5-1 combines with J gene TRBJ2-5, with TRBD2 matching 9 bases. The CDR3 sequence is 14 residues long. CDR1 and CDR2 (germline): SGHRS, YFSETQ. V was pared by 4 bases and J by 4 bases, with 5 bases of the junction left unmatched. CDR3 sequence: CASSTQRGAETQYF. Here the CDR3 DNA reads TGCGCCAGCAGCACCCAGCGGGGGGCAGAGACCCAGTACTTC.

V gene TRBV7-8 combines with J gene TRBJ1-6, with a weak D call TRBD1 (5 bases). CDR1 is SGHVS, CDR2 FQNEAQ, per germline. This CDR3 region has 14 residues. Deletions cut 4 bases from V and 5 bases from J, with 9 bases between. CDR3 nucleotides: TGTGCCAGCAGCTCCGGACAAGATAATTCACCCCTCCACTTT. The encoded protein is CASSSGQDNSPLHF.

The chain carries TRBV6-4 and TRBJ2-1; 7 bases match TRBD1. CDR3 length: 17 amino acids. J was trimmed by 8 bases and V by 0 bases; bases with no gene match: 13. Germline CDR1 MRHNA, CDR2 SNTAGT. CDR3 region: CASSDSKLGDRVYEQFF. The CDR3 DNA is TGTGCCAGCAGTGACTCGAAATTGGGCGACAGGGTCTATGAGCAGTTCTTC.

A few counts support this clone. The genes are TRBV18 and TRBJ2-7, with D possibly matching TRBD2 (5 bases). The CDR3 extends over 13 amino acids. With 3 bases removed from V and 9 bases from J, the gap between germline ends came to 15 bases. Germline V gene sequence: CDR1 KGHSH, CDR2 LQKENI. CDR3 loop: CASSPTPAEGQYF. DNA of the CDR3: TGTGCCAGCTCACCGACACCAGCGGAAGGGCAGTACTTC.

The chain links TRBV2 to TRBJ2-3; 7 bases map to TRBD1. The V segment lost 7 bases and the J segment 3 bases; nucleotides outside the gene matches: 1. Germline CDR1 is SNHLY and CDR2 is FYNNEI. This CDR3 has 12 residues. Here the CDR3 reads CASKGATDTQYF. In nucleotides, the CDR3 is TGTGCCAGCAAGGGGGCTACAGATACGCAGTATTTT. The variable domain in full, completed from reference TRBV2 and TRBJ2-3, reads EPEVTQTPSHQVTQMGQEVILRCVPISNHLYFYWYRQILGQKVEFLVSFYNNEISEKSEIFDDQFSVERPDGSNFTLKIRSTKLEDSAMYFCASKGATDTQYFGPGTRLTVL.

This clone turned up a few times. The chain is built from TRBV2 and TRBJ1-1; TRBD1 might be the D (6 bases). V lost 9 bases, J lost 1 base, and 12 bases lay in between. Looked up from germline, CDR1 is SNHLY and CDR2 is FYNNEI. The length of the CDR3 is 13 residues. CDR3 amino acids: CARKGTTNTEAFF. DNA for the CDR3: TGTGCCAGAAAAGGGACAACGAACACTGAAGCTTTCTTT.

This clone was observed a handful of times. The chain recombines TRBV25-1 with TRBJ2-5; 7 bases are a match to TRBD2. The germline V gene encodes CDR1 MGHDK and CDR2 SYGVNS. CDR3 length equals 15 residues. V lost 2 bases to trimming and J lost 4 bases; unmatched junction nucleotides: 7. CDR3 in DNA: TGTGCCAGCAGTGAACTGGGGGGGAAGCTAGAGACCCAGTACTTC. This sequence encodes CASSELGGKLETQYF. Complete variable domain (other parts from reference TRBV25-1 and TRBJ2-5): EADIYQTPRYLVIGTGKKITLECSQTMGHDKMYWYQQDPGMELHLIHYSYGVNSTEKGDLSSESTVSRIRTEHFPLTLESARPSHTSQYLCASSELGGKLETQYFGPGTRLLVL.

The rearrangement joins TRBV6-6 to TRBJ2-7; TRBD1 matches 7 bases. CDR1 and CDR2 from the germline V gene are MNHNY and SVGAGI (reference sequence). The CDR3 extends over 14 amino acids. Trimming removed 5 bases from V and 0 bases from J; junction bases left unmatched: 4. The CDR3 coding sequence is TGTGCCAGCAGTCTCCGGGACAGCTCCTACGAGCAGTACTTC. Translated: CASSLRDSSYEQYF.

This clone was found once. DNA for the CDR3: TGTGCCAGCTCATTCCAGACCGGGACAGGGGGCGAAGAGACCCAGTACTTC. It codes for CASSFQTGTGGEETQYF. The chain uses TRBV18 and TRBJ2-5; 12 nucleotides line up with TRBD1. The CDR3 runs to 17 residues. CDR1 is KGHSH and CDR2 is LQKENI in the germline V gene. V lost 5 bases and J lost 3; bases outside the gene matches: 10.

The V and J genes are TRBV9 and TRBJ1-5; no definite D call. V was pared by 3 bases and J by 1 base, with 8 bases between. Germline CDR1 is SGDLS and CDR2 is YYNGEE. The CDR3 is 14 amino acids. CDR3 DNA: TGTGCCAGCAGCGCTGACATCAGCAATCAGCCCCAGCATTTT. This gives the protein CASSADISNQPQHF.

The rearrangement links TRBV2 to TRBJ1-4, with a weak D call TRBD1 (5 bases). Germline V CDR1 and CDR2: SNHLY, FYNNEI. The CDR3 length is 15 residues. The V and J ends lost 5 bases and 4 bases respectively, with 14 bases between them. The CDR3 spells CASSPLRDFNEKLFF. The CDR3 DNA reads as TGTGCCAGCAGTCCCCTCCGGGACTTTAATGAAAAACTGTTTTTT.

The genes are TRBV12-5 and TRBJ1-3; 7 bases align to TRBD1. The trim removed 1 base at V and 0 bases at J, leaving 3 bases unmatched. CDR1 and CDR2 (germline): LGHNT, FRNRAP. This CDR3 is built from 16 residues. CDR3 region: CASGLGTGYSGNTIYF. In nucleotides, the CDR3 is TGTGCTAGTGGTTTGGGGACAGGATACTCTGGAAACACCATATATTTT.

The chain employs TRBV7-2 and TRBJ1-4, with TRBD1 matching 7 bases. V lost 1 base to trimming and J lost 8 bases; unmatched junction nucleotides: 4. The CDR3 is 14 amino acids. Germline values: CDR1 SGHTA, CDR2 FQGNSA. The CDR3 DNA reads TGTGCCAGCAGCTTAGGTTCAGGGGGGGAAAAACTGTTTTTT. Translation gives CASSLGSGGEKLFF.